This T cell receptor (beta chain) emerged from a study of T cells in Graves' hyperthyroidism and ophthalmopathy. Researchers took RNA transcripts and amplified the TCR beta CDR3 regions from them. HTBI primers were employed in a first-round RT-PCR of the TCR CDR3. A single record per CDR3 protein comes from TCRdb applying MiXCR to the multiplex PCR reads. Of 300,000 to 450,000 distinct CDR3 sequences listed, about 14% are singletons. This clonotype was seen only a few times. The CDR3 consists of 15 residues. Germline CDR1 and CDR2: MNHNS and SASEGT. The V and J ends lost 2 bases and 1 base, in that order; junction bases with no gene match: 3.

The chain employs TRBV6-1 and TRBJ2-7, with 9 bases fitting TRBD1. The TCR was taken from a woman between 55 and 75 years old with Graves' hyperthyroidism. Specimen: blood. This chain's CDR3 is CASSELGQGSYEQYF. CDR3 DNA sequence: TGTGCCAGCAGTGAACTGGGACAGGGTTCCTACGAGCAGTACTTC.